The 13 T cell receptor beta chains below were found in one sample sequenced in a study of cytomegalovirus exposure and HLA in healthy donors. With 60 Vbeta and 13 Jbeta primers, the PCR was carried out. Assay: immunoSEQ multiplex PCR; the TCRdb copy retains only in-frame clones and omits some. The sample includes some 150,000 clones, approximately 79% of them seen just once. The specimen sequenced was PBMCs. Receptors originate from a woman aged 30 to 39 in good health and CMV-seronegative.

This chain links TRBV27 with TRBJ1-1, with D possibly TRBD1 on 6 matching bases. From germline, CDR1 is MNHEY and CDR2 SMNVEV (reference sequence). This CDR3 region has 14 residues. V lost 3 bases and J lost 3, with 11 bases in between. CDR3 protein: CASSFPWTDTEAFF. The CDR3 bases are TGTGCCAGCAGTTTTCCCTGGACAGACACTGAAGCTTTCTTT.

The chain uses TRBV6-6 and TRBJ2-5, with a tentative D call TRBD2 (7 bases). CDR3 length: 15 amino acids. Germline-derived CDR1 and CDR2 are MNHNY and SVGAGI (reference sequence). The V end lost 4 bases, the J end lost 2 bases, and 14 bases lay between the germline ends. This chain's CDR3 is CASSSGGGQQETQYF. The CDR3 nucleotides are TGTGCCAGCAGTTCGGGCGGGGGACAACAAGAGACCCAGTACTTC.

The J gene is TRBJ1-1, the V gene TRBV13; 10 nucleotides line up with TRBD1. The germline V gene encodes CDR1 PRHDT and CDR2 FYEKMQ (reference sequence). The CDR3 is 13 residues long. V gave up 4 bases and J gave up 11 bases; unmatched junction bases: 7. Here the CDR3 DNA reads TGTGCCAGCAGCTCTAAGGGGACAGGGGCGGCTTTCTTT. This sequence encodes CASSSKGTGAAFF.

The chain couples TRBV5-5 to TRBJ1-2; D call uncertain. CDR1 and CDR2 (germline): SGHKS, YYEKEE (reference sequence). The length of the CDR3 is 15 residues. V shed 0 bases and J shed 5 bases, with 14 bases lying between them. For the CDR3, the DNA is TGTGCCAGCAGCTTGGGTTCAGAGGTTTCATATGGCTACACCTTC. This sequence encodes CASSLGSEVSYGYTF.

The genes are TRBV10-3 and TRBJ2-3; 14 bases line up with TRBD2. This CDR3 has 17 residues. Germline lookup yields CDR1 ENHRY and CDR2 SYGVKD. V dropped 2 bases and J dropped 6; count of bases not matched to a gene: 7. The CDR3 sequence is CAISEGTSGGPRDTQYF. The CDR3 DNA follows: TGTGCCATCAGTGAGGGGACTAGCGGGGGCCCCAGGGATACGCAGTATTTT.

This clone showed up just once. This chain joins TRBV16 and TRBJ1-5, with 8 bases matching TRBD1. V lost 6 bases to trimming and J lost 4 bases; unmatched junction nucleotides: 5. Germline assignment: CDR1 KGHSY and CDR2 FQNENV. The CDR3 sequence is 14 residues long. The DNA of the CDR3 is TGTGCCAGCAGACGGACAGGGAGTAATCAGCCCCAGCATTTT. Protein sequence: CASRRTGSNQPQHF.

Of note for this clone: The junction does not match germline at one end; this may be a read error. This rearrangement joins TRBV5-1 to TRBJ2-7; D may be TRBD1 (5 bases). CDR3 size: 15 residues. Germline-derived CDR1 and CDR2 are SGHRS and YFSETQ. CDR3 protein: CASSLDIGVSYEQYF. CDR3 DNA sequence: TGCGCCAGCAGTTTGGACATTGGAGTTTCCTACGAGCAGTACTTC.

The rearrangement links TRBV9 to TRBJ1-5, with D possibly TRBD1 on 5 matching bases. The CDR3 is made up of 15 amino acids. V lost 4 bases to trimming and J lost 3 bases, with 14 bases between them. The germline CDR1 and CDR2 sequences are SGDLS and YYNGEE. The CDR3 region has the DNA TGTGCCAGCAGCCGGGGCGGGGGTGACAATCAGCCCCAGCATTTT. This translates into CASSRGGGDNQPQHF.

V gene TRBV7-2 combines with J gene TRBJ1-2; D uncertain. CDR1 and CDR2 (germline): SGHTA, FQGNSA. This CDR3 has 15 amino acids. Trimming cost V 0 bases and J 2 bases, with 10 bases left between them. The CDR3 DNA follows: TGTGCCAGCAGCTTAGCCGGTAATTCGAACTATGGCTACACCTTC. This translates into CASSLAGNSNYGYTF.

V gene TRBV18 combines with J gene TRBJ2-7; TRBD1 aligns across 7 bases. The CDR3 runs to 15 residues. V trimming: 0 bases; J trimming: 5 bases; junction bases outside the gene matches: 7. Looked up from germline, CDR1 is KGHSH and CDR2 is LQKENI. CDR3 protein: CASSPPMKGADEQYF. The CDR3 coding sequence is TGTGCCAGCTCACCACCTATGAAGGGGGCCGACGAGCAGTACTTC.

This clone was counted only a few times. CDR3 protein: CASRTGPNSPLHF. Here the CDR3 DNA reads TGTGCCAGCAGGACAGGGCCGAATTCACCCCTCCACTTT. J is TRBJ1-6 and V is TRBV6-4; 7 bases are a match to TRBD1. CDR3 length: 13 residues. Per germline, CDR1 MRHNA and CDR2 SNTAGT. The trim removed 6 bases at V and 7 bases at J, leaving 3 bases unmatched.

This chain links TRBV4-2 with TRBJ1-4, with 9 bases that match TRBD1. J lost 6 bases, V lost 3 bases, and 2 bases had no gene match. CDR1 LGHNA and CDR2 YNFKEQ come from the germline V gene. This CDR3 is built from 14 residues. CDR3 in DNA: TGTGCCAGCAGCCAGACAGGGGGTGATGAAAAACTGTTTTTT. Encoded protein: CASSQTGGDEKLFF.

In its sample, this clone was seen a few times. J is TRBJ2-7 and V is TRBV7-6, with D perhaps matching TRBD2 (5 bases). V lost 3 bases and J lost 3, with 9 bases in between. The germline CDR1 and CDR2 sequences are SGHVS and FNYEAQ. This CDR3 contains 13 residues. CDR3 sequence reads: CASSFEGNYEQYF. The CDR3 DNA sequence: TGTGCCAGCAGCTTCGAGGGCAACTACGAGCAGTACTTC.